The 9 T cell receptor beta chains reported below all come from one sample, sequenced in a study of T-cell reconstitution after alpha-beta-depleted transplantation in children. Using unique molecular identifiers, the investigators prepared the TCRbeta library. TCRdb recomputed calls from the PCR reads with MiXCR, one row per CDR3 protein. This sample carries almost 250,000 distinct CDR3 sequences, about 25% of them seen once, and the ten largest clones take approximately 2.5%. Here the sequenced sample was PBMCs, taken before TCRalphabeta/CD19-depleted stem cell transplant. The receptors were gathered from a girl aged 2 to 10 with Fanconi anemia, due to receive a stem cell transplant.

In nucleotides, the CDR3 is TGTGCCAGCAGCAAACAGAATAGCAATCAGCCCCAGCATTTT. It specifies CASSKQNSNQPQHF. The chain employs TRBV21-1 and TRBJ1-5. TRBV21-1 is flagged as a pseudogene. CDR3 length: 14 residues.

CDR3 loop: CASTDPRVGRGNTEAFF. Here the CDR3 DNA reads TGTGCCAGCACCGACCCCCGGGTAGGGCGGGGGAACACTGAAGCTTTCTTT. The rearrangement uses TRBV6-1 and TRBJ1-1; D is ambiguous. CDR3 size: 17 residues. Germline V gene data show CDR1 as MNHNS and CDR2 as SASEGT. Trimming removed 7 bases from V and 1 base from J, with 22 bases in between.

There are many counts of this clonotype. The chain couples TRBV20-1 to TRBJ2-7, with 7 nucleotides matching TRBD2. This CDR3 spans 12 amino acids. Germline assignment: CDR1 DFQATT and CDR2 SNEGSKA (reference sequence). V dropped 6 bases and J dropped 4; count of bases not matched to a gene: 6. CDR3 residues: CSASGAIYEQYF. CDR3 bases: TGCAGTGCAAGCGGGGCAATTTACGAGCAGTACTTC.

In its sample, this clonotype was seen many times. This rearrangement joins TRBV27 to TRBJ2-1; a weak D match, TRBD2 (6 bases). Germline V gene lookup returns CDR1 MNHEY and CDR2 SMNVEV (reference sequence). This CDR3 is 16 amino acids long. Trimming cost V 7 bases and J 3 bases, with 19 bases left between them. The CDR3, as DNA: TGTGCCAGCACTCTAGTCGGGAGACTAGGCTACAATGAGCAGTTCTTC. Protein product: CASTLVGRLGYNEQFF.

Ten or more counts support this clonotype. The rearrangement links TRBV29-1 to TRBJ2-7; 8 bases are shared with TRBD1. This CDR3 region has 17 residues. J lost 2 bases, V lost 0 bases, and 12 bases had no gene match. Germline V gene data show CDR1 as SQVTM and CDR2 as ANQGSEA. The CDR3 DNA follows: TGCAGCGTTGAAGATCTGGGTAGGGACAGGATGACCTACGAGCAGTACTTC. Translation: CSVEDLGRDRMTYEQYF.

The CDR3 DNA reads TGCAGTGCTAGGCTAGGGCAGGGAACGACCCAGTACTTC. Its protein is CSARLGQGTTQYF. The chain joins TRBV20-1 to TRBJ2-5; tentatively, D is TRBD1 (5 bases). The CDR3 spans 13 residues. Germline V gene sequence: CDR1 DFQATT, CDR2 SNEGSKA (reference sequence). Trimming left V 3 bases short and J 7 bases short, with 15 bases between.

This clonotype was recorded a few times. This chain uses TRBV13 with TRBJ1-6; possible D gene TRBD1, 6 bases. The ends were cut back, 3 bases at V and 10 bases at J, with 16 bases in the middle. Germline loops: CDR1 PRHDT, CDR2 FYEKMQ (reference sequence). The CDR3 loop spans 15 amino acids. CDR3 sequence (DNA): TGTGCCAGCAGCTTGGGTCTACAGGGAGGGTCACCCCTCCACTTT. The encoded protein is CASSLGLQGGSPLHF.

This clonotype was counted many times. As DNA, the CDR3 is TGTGCCAGCAGTTTATCGGGGCAGGTTCAGTACTTC. Its translation is CASSLSGQVQYF. The chain combines TRBV27 with TRBJ2-4; D perhaps matches TRBD1 (5 bases). The germline V gene encodes CDR1 MNHEY and CDR2 SMNVEV (reference sequence). The CDR3 extends over 12 amino acids. V gave up 0 bases and J gave up 11 bases, with 8 bases separating them.

This clonotype was seen many times. The genes are TRBV6-6 and TRBJ2-5; no definite D call. This CDR3 spans 13 amino acids. Germline values: CDR1 MNHNY, CDR2 SVGAGI (reference sequence). Between the trimmed V and J ends, which lost 0 bases and 8 bases, there was a span of 10 bases. CDR3 DNA: TGTGCCAGCAGTTACTCCGACCTTAGAACCCAGTACTTC. This encodes CASSYSDLRTQYF.